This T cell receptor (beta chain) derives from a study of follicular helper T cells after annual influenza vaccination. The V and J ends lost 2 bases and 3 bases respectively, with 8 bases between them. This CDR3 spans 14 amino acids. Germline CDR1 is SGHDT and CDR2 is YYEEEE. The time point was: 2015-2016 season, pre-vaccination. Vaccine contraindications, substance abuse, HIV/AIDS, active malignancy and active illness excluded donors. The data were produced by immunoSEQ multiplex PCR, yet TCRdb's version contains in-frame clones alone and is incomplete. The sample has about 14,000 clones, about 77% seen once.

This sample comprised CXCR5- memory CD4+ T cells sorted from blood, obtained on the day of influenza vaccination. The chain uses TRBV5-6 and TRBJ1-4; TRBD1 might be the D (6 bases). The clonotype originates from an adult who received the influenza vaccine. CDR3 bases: TGTGCCAGCAGCTTTAGGGGGGCTAATGAAAAACTGTTTTTT. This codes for CASSFRGANEKLFF. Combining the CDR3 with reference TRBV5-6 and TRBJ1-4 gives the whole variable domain DAGVTQSPTHLIKTRGQQVTLRCSPKSGHDTVSWYQQALGQGPQFIFQYYEEEERQRGNFPDRFSGHQFPNYSSELNVNALLLGDSALYLCASSFRGANEKLFFGSGTQLSVL.